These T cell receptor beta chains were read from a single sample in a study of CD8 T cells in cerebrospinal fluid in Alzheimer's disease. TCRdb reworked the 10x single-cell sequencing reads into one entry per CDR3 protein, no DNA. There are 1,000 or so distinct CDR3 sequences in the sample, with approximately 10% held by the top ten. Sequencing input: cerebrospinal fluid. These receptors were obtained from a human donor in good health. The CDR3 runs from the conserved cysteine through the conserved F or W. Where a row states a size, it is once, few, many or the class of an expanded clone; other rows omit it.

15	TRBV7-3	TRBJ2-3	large	CASALEGQGVYTQYF
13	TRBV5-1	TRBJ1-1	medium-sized	CASSLDWDSEAFF
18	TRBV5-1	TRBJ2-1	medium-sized	CASSLGPTGAFLVNEQFF
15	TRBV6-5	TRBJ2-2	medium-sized	CASFPDREINGELFF
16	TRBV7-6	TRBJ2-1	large	CASSLVNVSTYNEQFF
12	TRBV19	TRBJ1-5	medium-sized	CASSGIHEPQHF
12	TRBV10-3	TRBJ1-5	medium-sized	CAAGTDNQPQHF
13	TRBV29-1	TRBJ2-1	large	CSADRGIGNEQFF
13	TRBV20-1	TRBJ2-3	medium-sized	CSARVASTDTQYF
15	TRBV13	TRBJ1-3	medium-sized	CASSSHHFSGNTIYF
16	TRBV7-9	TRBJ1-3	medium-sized	CASSHLRGLGGNTIYF
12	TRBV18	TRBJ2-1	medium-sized	CASSSAEYEQFF
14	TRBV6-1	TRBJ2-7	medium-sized	CASSSRTSTYEQYF
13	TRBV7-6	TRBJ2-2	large	CASSLILAGELFF
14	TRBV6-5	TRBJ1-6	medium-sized	CARPRVFSDSPLHF
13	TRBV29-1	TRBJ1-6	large	CSVAQAANSPLHF
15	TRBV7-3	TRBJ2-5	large	CASSLNKGMGETQYF
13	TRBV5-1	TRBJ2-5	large	CASSLDIEETQYF
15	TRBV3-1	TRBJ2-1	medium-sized	CASSQDSLAGVEQFF
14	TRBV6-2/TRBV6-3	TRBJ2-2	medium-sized	CASSFISNTGELFF
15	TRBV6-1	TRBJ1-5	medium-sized	CASSESVHLNQPQHF
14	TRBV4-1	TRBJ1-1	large	CASSQDLASTEAFF
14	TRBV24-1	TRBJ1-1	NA	CATSGGPPATEAFF
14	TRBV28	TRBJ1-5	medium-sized	CASTITLTDQPQHF
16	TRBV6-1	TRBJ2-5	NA	CASSGNSEAGWETQYF
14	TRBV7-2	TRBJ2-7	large	CAAAGGPYSYEQYF
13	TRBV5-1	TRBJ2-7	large	CASRRDREYEQYF
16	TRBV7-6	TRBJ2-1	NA	CASSLGPKGVGYEQFF
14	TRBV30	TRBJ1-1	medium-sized	CAWSKLFGDTEAFF
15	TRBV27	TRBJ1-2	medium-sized	CASWSLWGHTYGYTF
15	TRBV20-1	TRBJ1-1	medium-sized	CSARDLRKGFTEAFF
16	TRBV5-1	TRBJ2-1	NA	CASSGGLAGVNNEQFF
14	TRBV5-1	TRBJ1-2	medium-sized	CASSLAQGARGYTF
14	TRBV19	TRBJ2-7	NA	CASSMGTGGYEQYF
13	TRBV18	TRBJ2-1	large	CASSLTGGDEQFF
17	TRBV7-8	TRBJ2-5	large	CASSSPGTPSPQETQYF
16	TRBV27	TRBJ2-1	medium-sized	CASSSAQTTSYNEQFF
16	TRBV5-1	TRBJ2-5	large	CASSESGTGGAETQYF
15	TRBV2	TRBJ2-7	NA	CASSGSSGSFYEQYF
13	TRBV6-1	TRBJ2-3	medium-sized	CASSELAGGLGYF
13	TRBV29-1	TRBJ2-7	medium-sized	CSVLGGLSYEQYF
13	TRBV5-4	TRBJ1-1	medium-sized	CASSVDQNTEAFF
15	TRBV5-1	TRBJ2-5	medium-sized	CASSGGTSGVETQYF
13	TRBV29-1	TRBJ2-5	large	CSVEGTGGETQYF
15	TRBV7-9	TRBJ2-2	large	CASSRWTANTGELFF
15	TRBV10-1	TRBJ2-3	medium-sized	CASSATMGLTDTQYF
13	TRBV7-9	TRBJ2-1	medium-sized	CASSLAGTDEQFF